The entry that follows covers one TCR beta chain sequence. The antigen remains undetermined. Measured with immunoSEQ multiplex PCR; TCRdb has only the in-frame clones, and not every one. The profile shows about 55,000 clones, approximately 84% of them singletons. This record comes from a study of lymphopenia after photon versus proton radiotherapy. Broader study findings: Authors raise, but do not show, better survival with proton therapy.

Looked up from germline, CDR1 is SGHDT and CDR2 is YYEEEE. This CDR3 comprises 14 residues. V was clipped by 7 bases and J by 1 base, with 11 bases between them. The chain is built from TRBV5-6 and TRBJ2-2; D unresolved. This TCR was sampled from a man in his fifties or sixties with pancreatic cancer. The sequencing used peripheral blood, collected from a patient treated with proton-based radiotherapy. DNA for the CDR3: TGTGCCAGCGAGCCGAATATGAACACCGGGGAGCTGTTTTTT. Translation: CASEPNMNTGELFF.